Shown below are 19 T cell receptor beta chains from a single sample sequenced in a study of T cells in Graves' hyperthyroidism and ophthalmopathy. The source material, RNA transcripts, was used to amplify TCR beta CDR3 regions. In the first-round RT-PCR of the TCR CDR3, the HTBI primer set was used. One entry per CDR3 protein results from TCRdb running MiXCR on the multiplex PCR reads. Of under 250,000 distinct CDR3 sequences in the sample, over 20% were seen once. Sequencing input: blood. Receptors were obtained from a woman between 40 and 50 years old with Graves' ophthalmopathy.

There are many counts of this clonotype. The CDR3 DNA reads as TGTGCCAGCAGCCAAGACGAAGGCACTGAAGCTTTCTTT. Encoded protein: CASSQDEGTEAFF. This rearrangement joins TRBV4-2 to TRBJ1-1, with D unresolved. CDR1 and CDR2 from the germline V gene are LGHNA and YNFKEQ. The CDR3 has 13 residues. V lost 0 bases, J lost 4 bases, and 6 bases lay in between.

This clonotype was seen many times. This chain links TRBV19 with TRBJ2-5; 7 bases line up with TRBD2. The V and J ends lost 6 bases and 3 bases, in that order; junction bases with no gene match: 7. The CDR3 covers 14 residues. Germline V gene sequence: CDR1 LNHDA, CDR2 SQIVND (reference sequence). Here the CDR3 reads CASSQASGEETQYF. The DNA of the CDR3 is TGTGCCAGTAGCCAGGCTAGCGGAGAAGAGACCCAGTACTTC.

In this sample, this clonotype turned up many times. CDR3 in DNA: TGTGCCAGCAGTGCCACAGGGGGTAATTATTTGGACACTGAAGCTTTCTTT. Translation gives CASSATGGNYLDTEAFF. The rearrangement links TRBV6-1 to TRBJ1-1; 8 bases are shared with TRBD1. This CDR3 contains 17 residues. The V and J ends lost 4 bases and 3 bases, in that order; junction bases with no gene match: 13. Looked up from germline, CDR1 is MNHNS and CDR2 is SASEGT.

This clonotype has at least ten counts. The rearrangement uses TRBV2 and TRBJ2-7; D gene uncertain. V gave up 1 base and J gave up 3 bases, with 13 bases separating them. CDR1 and CDR2 (germline): SNHLY, FYNNEI. CDR3 length: 15 residues. CDR3 nucleotides: TGTGCCAGCAGTGAAGAAGGACGGTACGGCTACGAGCAGTACTTC. Its protein product is CASSEEGRYGYEQYF. The full variable domain, completed using reference TRBV2 and TRBJ2-7, is EPEVTQTPSHQVTQMGQEVILRCVPISNHLYFYWYRQILGQKVEFLVSFYNNEISEKSEIFDDQFSVERPDGSNFTLKIRSTKLEDSAMYFCASSEEGRYGYEQYFGPGTRLTVT.

A few counts support this clonotype. The gene calls are TRBV9 and TRBJ1-1; maybe TRBD1 (6 bases). The length of the CDR3 is 13 residues. V lost 3 bases and J 11 bases, leaving 17 bases between the germline ends. CDR1 is SGDLS and CDR2 is YYNGEE in the germline V gene. The DNA of the CDR3 is TGTGCCAGCAGCGGGCCCGGGGGCGGGAATGCTTTCTTT. Translating gives CASSGPGGGNAFF. Drawing the rest from reference TRBV9 and TRBJ1-1, the complete variable domain is DSGVTQTPKHLITATGQRVTLRCSPRSGDLSVYWYQQSLDQGLQFLIQYYNGEERAKGNILERFSAQQFPDLHSELNLSSLELGDSALYFCASSGPGGGNAFFGQGTRLTVV.

This chain links TRBV6-5 with TRBJ2-5, with 12 bases lining up with TRBD2. This CDR3 is 16 amino acids long. The junction had 5 bases not matched to a gene; V was cut back by 2 bases and J by 4 bases. CDR1 is MNHEY and CDR2 is SVGAGI in the germline V gene. Written as DNA, the CDR3 is TGTGCCAGCAGTTACCCTAGCGGGGGGGCCAGAGAGACCCAGTACTTC. The encoded protein is CASSYPSGGARETQYF.

In this sample, this clonotype turned up many times. The chain combines TRBV4-1 with TRBJ2-4; D remains ambiguous. Trimming removed 0 bases from V and 0 bases from J, with 12 bases in between. The CDR3 sequence is 17 residues long. The germline CDR1 and CDR2 sequences are MGHRA and YSYEKL. CDR3 region: CASSQERNVVAKNIQYF. In DNA, the CDR3 is TGCGCCAGCAGCCAAGAGAGGAACGTAGTAGCCAAAAACATTCAGTACTTC.

This clonotype was observed at least ten times. The rearrangement links TRBV13 to TRBJ2-2, with D possibly being TRBD1 (5 bases). Germline values: CDR1 PRHDT, CDR2 FYEKMQ (reference sequence). V lost 5 bases to trimming and J lost 0 bases, with 13 bases between them. The CDR3 extends over 16 amino acids. The CDR3 sequence is CASSRQTVANTGELFF. The CDR3 nucleotides read TGTGCCAGCAGCCGCCAGACAGTCGCGAACACCGGGGAGCTGTTTTTT.

This clonotype was picked up many times. The gene calls are TRBV5-1 and TRBJ2-7; D gene ambiguous. The V end lost 0 bases, the J end lost 7 bases, and 17 bases lay between the germline ends. The CDR3 totals 15 residues. The germline gives CDR1 SGHRS, CDR2 YFSETQ. The CDR3 is CASSLALGSQSEQYF. CDR3 DNA: TGCGCCAGCAGCTTGGCCCTGGGTTCCCAATCGGAGCAGTACTTC.

This clonotype has ten or more counts. The chain recombines TRBV6-2 or TRBV6-3 with TRBJ1-1; no firm D call. CDR3 length equals 11 residues. The germline V gene encodes CDR1 MNHEY and CDR2 SVGEGT. V shed 6 bases and J shed 5 bases, with 7 bases lying between them. CDR3 DNA sequence: TGTGCCAGCAGCGCCCGTACTGAAGCTTTCTTT. This encodes CASSARTEAFF.

In its sample, this clonotype was seen many times. V and J are TRBV28 and TRBJ2-5; the D is unclear. The ends were cut back, 5 bases at V and 1 base at J, with 11 bases in the middle. CDR1 is MDHEN and CDR2 is SYDVKM in the germline V gene. CDR3 length equals 14 residues. The CDR3 is CASSPLAAQETQYF. In nucleotides, the CDR3 is TGTGCCAGCAGTCCCCTCGCAGCCCAAGAGACCCAGTACTTC.

This clonotype was seen ten or more times. This chain links TRBV7-3 with TRBJ2-7; D perhaps matches TRBD2 (5 bases). This CDR3 has 13 residues. The ends were cut back, 2 bases at V and 2 bases at J, with 7 bases in the middle. Per the germline V gene, CDR1 is SGHTA and CDR2 is FQGTGA. The CDR3 DNA reads as TGTGCCAGCAGCTTACAGCGGACCTACGAGCAGTACTTC. This sequence encodes CASSLQRTYEQYF. Full variable domain (remainder filled in from reference TRBV7-3 and TRBJ2-7): GAGVSQTPSNKVTEKGKYVELRCDPISGHTALYWYRQSLGQGPEFLIYFQGTGAADDSGLPNDRFFAVRPEGSVSTLKIQRTERGDSAVYLCASSLQRTYEQYFGPGTRLTVT.

This clonotype was observed at least ten times. This sequence joins TRBV5-1 and TRBJ1-2, with D possibly matching TRBD1 (5 bases). CDR3 length: 15 residues. Trimming shortened V by 0 bases and J by 7 bases, and 16 bases separated the two germline ends. Germline V gives CDR1 SGHRS, CDR2 YFSETQ. CDR3 DNA sequence: TGCGCCAGCAGCTTGGGCGGGACGTCGAGTAGTGGCTACACCTTC. It translates to CASSLGGTSSSGYTF.

At least ten counts were recorded for this clonotype. CDR3 in amino acids: CATSRGEGVQGAHETQYF. DNA of the CDR3: TGTGCCACCAGCAGAGGGGAGGGCGTGCAGGGGGCTCACGAGACCCAGTACTTC. The rearrangement joins TRBV15 to TRBJ2-5, with D possibly being TRBD1 (8 bases). V was pared by 1 base and J by 5 bases, with 23 bases between. Germline V CDR1 and CDR2: LNHNV, YYDKDF (reference sequence). This CDR3 comprises 18 residues.

The chain has TRBV28 and TRBJ2-5; D perhaps matches TRBD1 (6 bases). In germline, CDR1 is MDHEN, CDR2 SYDVKM. V was cut by 5 bases and J by 4 bases, with 11 bases left in between. The CDR3 is 13 amino acids. The chain's CDR3 is CASSAQGAETQYF. CDR3 nucleotides: TGTGCCAGCAGTGCACAGGGAGCAGAGACCCAGTACTTC.

Ten or more counts support this clonotype. The chain links TRBV19 to TRBJ2-5; tentatively, D is TRBD2 (6 bases). CDR1 and CDR2 from the germline V gene are LNHDA and SQIVND (reference sequence). V was shortened by 7 bases and J by 5 bases, with 20 bases between the two germline ends. The CDR3 length is 15 residues. The CDR3 DNA sequence: TGTGCCAGTAACCGGCAAGGCGGGGTAGGGGAGACCCAGTACTTC. Protein: CASNRQGGVGETQYF.

V gene TRBV18 combines with J gene TRBJ2-2, with D possibly being TRBD2 (6 bases). CDR3 length: 16 residues. The ends were cut back, 3 bases at V and 0 bases at J, with 11 bases in the middle. CDR1 is KGHSH, CDR2 LQKENI, per germline. CDR3 amino acids: CASSPPLAANTGELFF. In nucleotides, the CDR3 is TGTGCCAGCTCACCCCCGTTAGCGGCGAACACCGGGGAGCTGTTTTTT.

V gene TRBV4-3 combines with J gene TRBJ2-7; a possible D gene is TRBD2 (6 bases). V was cut by 0 bases and J by 2 bases, with 14 bases left in between. This CDR3 has 16 residues. The germline V gene has CDR1 LGHNA and CDR2 YSLEER. Here the CDR3 reads CASSQEVGGWTYEQYF. DNA for the CDR3: TGCGCCAGCAGCCAAGAAGTAGGAGGGTGGACCTACGAGCAGTACTTC.

The rearrangement links TRBV20-1 to TRBJ1-6, with TRBD1 identical over 8 bases. The CDR3 extends over 16 amino acids. Germline V gene data show CDR1 as DFQATT and CDR2 as SNEGSKA (reference sequence). J gave up 9 bases and V 0 bases, and 10 bases lay outside the gene matches. CDR3: CSAREGQDRAASPLHF. Here the CDR3 DNA reads TGCAGTGCTAGAGAAGGTCAGGACAGGGCGGCTTCACCCCTCCACTTT.